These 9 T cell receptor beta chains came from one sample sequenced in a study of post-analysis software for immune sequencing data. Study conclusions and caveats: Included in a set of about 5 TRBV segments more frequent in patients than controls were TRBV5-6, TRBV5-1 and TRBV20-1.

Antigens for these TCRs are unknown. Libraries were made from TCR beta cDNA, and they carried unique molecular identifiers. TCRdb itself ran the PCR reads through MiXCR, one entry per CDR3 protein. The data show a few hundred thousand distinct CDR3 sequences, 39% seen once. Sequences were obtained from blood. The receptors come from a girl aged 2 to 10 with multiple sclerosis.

The CDR3 here is CASSIGTLEAFF. In DNA, the CDR3 is TGTGCCAGCAGTATCGGGACCCTTGAAGCTTTCTTT. This rearrangement joins TRBV6-5 to TRBJ1-1; maybe TRBD1 (5 bases). Trimming left V 5 bases short and J 7 bases short, with 11 bases between. The CDR3 sequence is 12 residues long. The V gene's germline CDR1 is MNHEY and CDR2 SVGAGI.

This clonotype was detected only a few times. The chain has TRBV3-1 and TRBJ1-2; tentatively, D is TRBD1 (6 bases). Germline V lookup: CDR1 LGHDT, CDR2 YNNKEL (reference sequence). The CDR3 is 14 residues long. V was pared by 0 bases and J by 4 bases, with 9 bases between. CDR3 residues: CASSQDGQSYGYTF. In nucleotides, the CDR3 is TGTGCCAGCAGCCAAGATGGACAGAGCTATGGCTACACCTTC.

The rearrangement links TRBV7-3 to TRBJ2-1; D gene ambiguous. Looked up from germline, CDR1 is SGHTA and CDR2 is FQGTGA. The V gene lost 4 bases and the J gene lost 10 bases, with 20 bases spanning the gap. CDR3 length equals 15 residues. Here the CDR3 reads CASSSGVLYATEQFF. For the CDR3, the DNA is TGTGCCAGCAGCTCCGGCGTTTTATACGCCACAGAGCAGTTCTTC.

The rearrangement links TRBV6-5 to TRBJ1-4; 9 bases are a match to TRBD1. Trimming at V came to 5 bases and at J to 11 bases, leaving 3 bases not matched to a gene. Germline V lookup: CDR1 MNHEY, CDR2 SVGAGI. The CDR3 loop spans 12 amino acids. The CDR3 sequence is CASSRDREKLFF. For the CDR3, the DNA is TGTGCCAGCAGTAGGGACAGGGAGAAACTGTTTTTT.

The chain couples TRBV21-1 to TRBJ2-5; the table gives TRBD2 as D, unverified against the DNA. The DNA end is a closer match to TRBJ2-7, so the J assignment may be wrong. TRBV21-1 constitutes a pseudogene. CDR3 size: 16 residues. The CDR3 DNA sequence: TGTGCCAGCTCACGGGGCCTAGGAGGGACATCCTACGAGCAGTACTTC. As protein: CASSRGLGGTSYEQYF.

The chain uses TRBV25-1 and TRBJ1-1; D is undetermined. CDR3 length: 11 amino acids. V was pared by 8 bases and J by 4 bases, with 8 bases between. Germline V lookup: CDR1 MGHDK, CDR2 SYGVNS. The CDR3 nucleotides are TGTGCCAGCGGCCGTGGCACTGAAGCTTTCTTT. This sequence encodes CASGRGTEAFF.

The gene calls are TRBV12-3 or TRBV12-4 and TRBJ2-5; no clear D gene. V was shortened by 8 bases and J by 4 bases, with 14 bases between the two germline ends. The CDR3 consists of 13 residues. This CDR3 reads CASGKTGGETQYF. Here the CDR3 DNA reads TGTGCCAGCGGTAAGACCGGCGGAGAGACCCAGTACTTC.

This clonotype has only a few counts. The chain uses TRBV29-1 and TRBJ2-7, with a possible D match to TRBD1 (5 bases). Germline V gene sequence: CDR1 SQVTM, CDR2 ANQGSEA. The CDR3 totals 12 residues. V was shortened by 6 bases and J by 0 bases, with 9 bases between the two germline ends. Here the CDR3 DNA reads TGCAGCGTAACTGACAGCTCCTACGAGCAGTACTTC. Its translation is CSVTDSSYEQYF.

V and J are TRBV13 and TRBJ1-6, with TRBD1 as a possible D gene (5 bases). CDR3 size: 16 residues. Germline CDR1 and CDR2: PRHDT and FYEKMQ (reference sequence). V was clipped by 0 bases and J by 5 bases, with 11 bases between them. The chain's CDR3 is CASSLGAGRDNSPLHF. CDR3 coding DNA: TGTGCCAGCAGCTTAGGGGCGGGACGGGATAATTCACCCCTCCACTTT.